This T cell receptor beta chain came from a study of patients and donors after allogeneic stem cell transplantation. TCRdb passed the RT-PCR reads through MiXCR, listing each CDR3 protein once. The sample contains roughly 880,000 distinct CDR3 sequences, roughly 18% of which appear only once. Germline V CDR1 and CDR2: DFQATT, SNEGSKA (reference sequence). The CDR3 length is 12 residues. V was cut by 5 bases and J by 3 bases, with 8 bases left in between. The gene calls are TRBV20-1 and TRBJ1-3; D is uncertain. Input material: blood, either unsorted or a sorted T cell fraction (not recorded which). This clonotype was obtained from a human donor who was either an allogeneic HSCT recipient or a stem cell or donor lymphocyte infusion donor (not recorded which). It is not recorded whose cells these are; they may come from a transplant donor. The CDR3 DNA reads TGCAGTGCTTCTCAAGGTGGAAACACCATATATTTT. Translated: CSASQGGNTIYF.